This T cell receptor (beta chain) was obtained from a study of cytotoxic CD8 clonotypes in ibrutinib-treated CLL. Trimming removed 4 bases at V and 0 bases at J, with 7 bases between. Germline V gene lookup returns CDR1 PRHDT and CDR2 FYEKMQ (reference sequence). This CDR3 is 13 amino acids long. Produced via immunoSEQ multiplex PCR; TCRdb's table is partial and in-frame only. This table holds some 140,000 clones, less than 95% found once. The TCR originated in a human donor with chronic lymphocytic leukemia. The V gene is TRBV13, the J gene TRBJ2-7, with D uncertain. This specimen was PBMCs, taken after 12 months of ibrutinib treatment. For the CDR3, the DNA is TGTGCCAGCAGCTCGACCCGCTCCTACGAGCAGTACTTC. Amino acids: CASSSTRSYEQYF.